This TCR beta chain stems from a study of CD8 T cells in ankylosing spondylitis. Study-wide results and caveats: Ankylosing spondylitis blood seemed to carry a telltale TCR beta motif made of under 10 highly homologous variants.

Turning to this clonotype: Its target is unknown.

The CDR3 is 17 amino acids. The V segment lost 1 base and the J segment 7 bases; nucleotides outside the gene matches: 12. The V gene's germline CDR1 is SQVTM and CDR2 ANQGSEA. TCRdb itself ran the 5' RACE reads through MiXCR, one entry per CDR3 protein. The sample records roughly 700,000 distinct CDR3 sequences, roughly 19% being singletons. The sample taken for sequencing was blood, either unsorted or a sorted T cell fraction (not recorded which). This sequence joins TRBV29-1 and TRBJ2-1; 11 bases match TRBD2. The TCR comes from a male donor with ankylosing spondylitis. CDR3 sequence (DNA): TGCAGCGTTGAAGCTCGACCGGGGACTAGCGGAGTTAATGAGCAGTTCTTC. The encoded protein is CSVEARPGTSGVNEQFF.